The sequence of this T cell receptor beta chain was determined in a study of T cell repertoires in cytomegalovirus infection. Background on the study: CMV infection and matching HLA type were both indicated by public TCR beta signatures.

This CDR3 has 12 residues. V was trimmed by 4 bases and J by 6 bases, leaving 7 bases between them. Germline V gene lookup returns CDR1 WSHSY and CDR2 SAAADI. Findings of the study overall: Ex vivo responses were dominated by HLA-C-restricted CMV-specific TCR beta clonotypes.

A word on this clonotype: Its specificity is not known.

MiXCR, run by TCRdb on the reads, gives a single entry per CDR3 protein. The table has fewer than 550,000 distinct CDR3 sequences, approximately 33% seen once. Material for sequencing was PBMCs. The TCR sequence derives from a human donor in good health (CMV status not recorded). Some clones in this sample may be carry-over from other donors' samples. The gene calls are TRBV10-2 and TRBJ2-1; no clear D gene. As DNA, the CDR3 is TGCGCCAGCAGTGTAGTCCTCAATGAGCAGTTCTTC. This gives the protein CASSVVLNEQFF.